The 30 T cell receptor beta chains in this list originate from one sample, sequenced in a study of T-cell memory formation after mild COVID-19. TCRdb reprocessed the 5' RACE reads via MiXCR and lists one record per CDR3 protein. There are around 300,000 distinct CDR3 sequences in the sample; 15% to 20% occur only once, and roughly 21% lies in the top ten. Sample: PBMCs or a T cell subset sorted from them (not recorded which). These receptors all come from a man younger than 35 who had mild COVID-19 (a few samples of this study predate the infection). Cell type and time point are not known.

This clonotype was seen a few times. The CDR3 DNA follows: TGTGCCACCCGGGGACAGGGGCGGGCAGATACGCAGTATTTT. Translated: CATRGQGRADTQYF. This sequence joins TRBV10-3 and TRBJ2-3; 10 bases line up with TRBD1. Germline CDR1 ENHRY, CDR2 SYGVKD. The CDR3 runs 14 residues. J was trimmed by 4 bases and V by 10 bases; bases with no gene match: 8.

This clonotype was detected ten times or more. The junction differs from germline at one of its ends, possibly a read error. The J gene is TRBJ2-5, the V gene TRBV29-1; D is perhaps TRBD2 (5 bases). Germline-derived CDR1 and CDR2 are SQVTM and ANQGSEA. The CDR3 length is 10 residues. CDR3 residues: CSVEDPRVDF. The CDR3 DNA is TGCAGCGTTGAAGATCCGAGGGTGGACTTC.

The chain links TRBV20-1 to TRBJ2-1; 9 bases map to TRBD2. The germline CDR1 and CDR2 sequences are DFQATT and SNEGSKA (reference sequence). CDR3 size: 14 residues. Germline trimming cut 6 bases from V and 4 bases from J; bases unmatched to any gene: 7. The DNA for the CDR3 is TGCAGTGCAATCCTAGCGGGGAGTTACAATGAGCAGTTCTTC. This gives the protein CSAILAGSYNEQFF.

The table lists this clonotype with a few counts. This chain connects TRBV5-1 to TRBJ2-6, with TRBD2 as a possible D gene (5 bases). Germline V gives CDR1 SGHRS, CDR2 YFSETQ. This CDR3 spans 16 amino acids. The V end was cut by 4 bases, the J end by 3 bases, with 14 bases between. CDR3 loop: CASSLTGDRGANVLTF. The CDR3 DNA reads as TGCGCCAGCAGCCTAACCGGGGATCGTGGGGCCAACGTCCTGACTTTC.

This clonotype was counted a few times. The V and J genes are TRBV3-1 and TRBJ2-2; 7 bases map to TRBD2. With V trimmed by 3 bases and J by 5 bases, 3 bases remained unmatched. CDR1 is LGHDT and CDR2 is YNNKEL in the germline V gene (reference sequence). The CDR3 extends over 14 amino acids. For the CDR3, the DNA is TGTGCCAGCAGCCACGAAGCGGGGACCGGGGAGCTGTTTTTT. It codes for CASSHEAGTGELFF. Supplemented by reference TRBV3-1 and TRBJ2-2, the full variable domain reads DTAVSQTPKYLVTQMGNDKSIKCEQNLGHDTMYWYKQDSKKFLKIMFSYNNKELIINETVPNRFSPKSPDKAHLNLHINSLELGDSAVYFCASSHEAGTGELFFGEGSRLTVL.

This clonotype was picked up a small number of times. The J gene is TRBJ2-5, the V gene TRBV4-1, with D unclear. This CDR3 region has 14 residues. Trimming removed 0 bases from V and 4 bases from J, with 9 bases in between. CDR1 and CDR2 from the germline V gene are MGHRA and YSYEKL. The CDR3 sequence is CASSQDTPPETQYF. The DNA for the CDR3 is TGCGCCAGCAGCCAAGACACCCCTCCAGAGACCCAGTACTTC.

The chain recombines TRBV9 with TRBJ2-3; 11 bases match TRBD2. V lost 4 bases and J lost 6; bases outside the gene matches: 10. The CDR3 sequence is 16 residues long. In germline, CDR1 is SGDLS, CDR2 YYNGEE. The CDR3 DNA sequence: TGTGCCAGCAGCCCCTATAGCGGGGGGGCCAGTGATACGCAGTATTTT. Its translation: CASSPYSGGASDTQYF.

Only a few counts were recorded for this clonotype. V gene TRBV4-2 combines with J gene TRBJ2-1, with a weak D call TRBD2 (5 bases). Per the germline V gene, CDR1 is LGHNA and CDR2 is YNFKEQ. CDR3 length equals 12 residues. V was trimmed by 5 bases and J by 7 bases, leaving 9 bases between them. The CDR3 nucleotides read TGTGCCAGCAGCTCCCGGGAAAATGAGCAGTTCTTC. This translates into CASSSRENEQFF.

The gene calls are TRBV23-1 and TRBJ2-5; the match to TRBD2 covers 13 bases. TRBV23-1 is flagged as an ORF with uncertain function. There are 15 residues in the CDR3. Unmatched junction bases numbered 9, after V lost 9 bases and J lost 5 bases. DNA for the CDR3: TGCGCCAGGAGTGGACTAGCGGGGGTACTGGAGACCCAGTACTTC. Residues: CARSGLAGVLETQYF.

V and J are TRBV2 and TRBJ2-2; 7 bases align to TRBD1. The J segment lost 2 bases and the V segment lost 6 bases, leaving 3 bases of the junction unmatched. The CDR3 contains 14 residues. Germline CDR1 is SNHLY and CDR2 is FYNNEI. The CDR3: CASRGTENTGELFF. CDR3 coding DNA: TGTGCCAGCAGGGGGACAGAAAACACCGGGGAGCTGTTTTTT.

The rearrangement joins TRBV4-2 to TRBJ2-2, with D maybe TRBD2 (5 bases). CDR1 and CDR2 (germline): LGHNA, YNFKEQ. Trimming shortened V by 4 bases and J by 0 bases, and 12 bases separated the two germline ends. There are 16 residues in the CDR3. CDR3 coding DNA: TGTGCCAGCAGCCCGGAGGAACACGCGAACACCGGGGAGCTGTTTTTT. This sequence encodes CASSPEEHANTGELFF.

The chain carries TRBV28 and TRBJ2-3; 8 bases match TRBD1. J gave up 0 bases and V 3 bases, and 5 bases lay outside the gene matches. The CDR3 sequence is 16 residues long. Germline V gene sequence: CDR1 MDHEN, CDR2 SYDVKM. CDR3 loop: CASSFVGQGSTDTQYF. In nucleotides, the CDR3 is TGTGCCAGCAGTTTTGTAGGACAGGGAAGCACAGATACGCAGTATTTT.

The gene calls are TRBV5-1 and TRBJ2-6; D remains ambiguous. The CDR3 loop spans 14 amino acids. Germline V gene data show CDR1 as SGHRS and CDR2 as YFSETQ. V was pared by 4 bases and J by 4 bases, with 9 bases between. CDR3: CASSEELGANVLTF. The CDR3 DNA is TGCGCCAGCAGCGAGGAATTAGGGGCCAACGTCCTGACTTTC. Drawing the rest from reference TRBV5-1 and TRBJ2-6, the complete variable domain is KAGVTQTPRYLIKTRGQQVTLSCSPISGHRSVSWYQQTPGQGLQFLFEYFSETQRNKGNFPGRFSGRQFSNSRSEMNVSTLELGDSALYLCASSEELGANVLTFGAGSRLTVL.

CDR3 DNA sequence: TGTGCCACCAGTGAAGGGGCGTATGAGCAGTTCTTC. Translation: CATSEGAYEQFF. The gene calls are TRBV24-1 and TRBJ2-1, with TRBD1 as a possible D gene (5 bases). Germline CDR1 reads KGHDR; CDR2 reads SFDVKD. V shed 4 bases and J shed 8 bases, with 8 bases lying between them. This CDR3 contains 12 residues.

The table lists this clonotype with a few counts. The chain has TRBV15 and TRBJ2-3; D possibly uses TRBD1 or TRBD2 (5 bases each). This CDR3 has 13 amino acids. V was pared by 2 bases and J by 5 bases, with 8 bases between. In germline, CDR1 is LNHNV, CDR2 YYDKDF (reference sequence). CDR3 DNA: TGTGCCACCAGCAGATTGAGGGGAGATACGCAGTATTTT. Its translation is CATSRLRGDTQYF.

The chain joins TRBV3-1 to TRBJ2-5; 8 bases fit TRBD1. Germline assignment: CDR1 LGHDT and CDR2 YNNKEL (reference sequence). With 4 bases clipped from V and 2 bases from J, the junction kept 6 bases outside the gene matches. The CDR3 sequence is 15 residues long. The CDR3: CASSLRTGIQETQYF. The DNA for the CDR3 is TGTGCCAGCAGCCTCCGGACAGGGATACAAGAGACCCAGTACTTC.

This clonotype was found a few times. CDR3 sequence reads: CASSRTQGPGNTIYF. The CDR3 region has the DNA TGTGCCAGCTCACGAACTCAAGGACCTGGAAACACCATATATTTT. The genes are TRBV18 and TRBJ1-3; D not certain. This CDR3 has 15 amino acids. V lost 4 bases and J 2 bases, leaving 12 bases between the germline ends. Looked up from germline, CDR1 is KGHSH and CDR2 is LQKENI.

The rearrangement joins TRBV10-1 to TRBJ2-3; 11 bases agree with TRBD2. V lost 5 bases and J lost 5; bases outside the gene matches: 9. Germline V CDR1 and CDR2: WNHNN, SYGVQD (reference sequence). The CDR3 has 16 residues. CDR3 sequence reads: CASSPLAGGPGDTQYF. DNA for the CDR3: TGCGCCAGCAGTCCATTAGCGGGGGGGCCGGGAGATACGCAGTATTTT.

The chain recombines TRBV12-3 or TRBV12-4 with TRBJ1-1; no definite D call. The CDR3 loop spans 14 amino acids. V was clipped by 2 bases and J by 2 bases, with 9 bases between them. DNA for the CDR3: TGTGCCAGCAGTTTATCTGACGATAACACTGAAGCTTTCTTT. Encoded protein: CASSLSDDNTEAFF.

This clonotype was detected a few times. The chain couples TRBV28 to TRBJ1-2, with D possibly TRBD1 on 5 matching bases. V lost 2 bases to trimming and J lost 8 bases, with 15 bases between them. Germline CDR1 reads MDHEN; CDR2 reads SYDVKM. The CDR3 covers 14 residues. The CDR3 DNA reads as TGTGCCAGCAGTTTAATCGGGACCGTTGAGGGCTACACCTTC. This codes for CASSLIGTVEGYTF.

The sample holds a few counts of this clonotype. V gene TRBV5-1 combines with J gene TRBJ1-1; D may be TRBD1 (6 bases). Germline CDR1 SGHRS, CDR2 YFSETQ. The CDR3 runs to 13 residues. V was pared by 3 bases and J by 7 bases, with 13 bases between. CDR3 bases: TGCGCCAGCAGCTCAGGGGAAGCCTATGAAGCTTTCTTT. As protein: CASSSGEAYEAFF. Full variable domain (missing parts from reference TRBV5-1 and TRBJ1-1): KAGVTQTPRYLIKTRGQQVTLSCSPISGHRSVSWYQQTPGQGLQFLFEYFSETQRNKGNFPGRFSGRQFSNSRSEMNVSTLELGDSALYLCASSSGEAYEAFFGQGTRLTVV.

The gene calls are TRBV11-2 and TRBJ1-5, with 7 bases that match TRBD1. Germline V gives CDR1 SGHAT, CDR2 FQNNGV. Trimming took 5 bases from V and 9 from J; bases not matched to a gene: 13. This CDR3 spans 15 amino acids. CDR3 in amino acids: CASSQTTGSEWPQHF. The CDR3 nucleotides are TGTGCCAGCAGCCAAACGACAGGGAGTGAATGGCCCCAGCATTTT.

This clonotype has just a few counts. V is TRBV20-1 and J is TRBJ1-1; D is unresolved. V dropped 1 base and J dropped 5 bases, with 8 bases sitting between them. Germline lookup yields CDR1 DFQATT and CDR2 SNEGSKA (reference sequence). The CDR3 is 12 residues long. CDR3 DNA sequence: TGCAGTGCTAGAGTGCGGGAAACTGAAGCTTTCTTT. Its protein product is CSARVRETEAFF.

This clonotype was seen only a few times. The rearrangement joins TRBV6-2 or TRBV6-3 to TRBJ1-3; D is unclear. V was trimmed by 5 bases and J by 1 base, leaving 21 bases between them. The CDR3 covers 18 residues. Germline CDR1 reads MNHEY; CDR2 reads SVGEGT. The CDR3 spells CASSDYAGATDSGNTIYF. In DNA form, the CDR3 reads TGTGCCAGCAGTGACTACGCGGGAGCGACGGATTCTGGAAACACCATATATTTT.

The V call is TRBV6-2 or TRBV6-3, the J call TRBJ2-1; unclear D gene. CDR3 length equals 11 residues. V was pared by 6 bases and J by 10 bases, with 10 bases between. Per the germline V gene, CDR1 is MNHEY and CDR2 is SVGEGT. The CDR3 DNA reads as TGTGCCAGCAGCCCAGCCCTGGAGCAGTTCTTC. Its translation: CASSPALEQFF.

This chain connects TRBV6-1 to TRBJ1-1; unclear D gene. V was clipped by 8 bases and J by 6 bases, with 13 bases between them. This CDR3 has 12 residues. Germline V gene lookup returns CDR1 MNHNS and CDR2 SASEGT. CDR3 bases: TGTGCCAGCTGCTGGGTCGGCGCTGAAGCTTTCTTT. Translation gives CASCWVGAEAFF.

In its sample, this clonotype was seen many times. The V and J genes are TRBV4-3 and TRBJ2-1; the D is unclear. The germline V and J ends were trimmed by 4 bases and 0 bases, with 10 bases remaining between them. The germline gives CDR1 LGHNA, CDR2 YSLEER. The CDR3 loop spans 15 amino acids. The CDR3 DNA sequence: TGCGCCAGCAGCCCCGGTTCTAGCTCCTACAATGAGCAGTTCTTC. Protein sequence: CASSPGSSSYNEQFF.

This chain connects TRBV28 to TRBJ1-2; the D is unclear. This CDR3 has 15 amino acids. Germline V gene lookup returns CDR1 MDHEN and CDR2 SYDVKM. Trimming cost V 7 bases and J 3 bases, with 18 bases left between them. The chain's CDR3 is CASIAHSKAYYGYTF. In nucleotides, the CDR3 is TGTGCCAGCATTGCTCACAGCAAAGCGTACTATGGCTACACCTTC.

The CDR3 bases are TGTGCCAGCAGCCCCTGGGACGGCTATGGCTACACCTTC. It yields the protein CASSPWDGYGYTF. The chain employs TRBV7-9 and TRBJ1-2; TRBD1 might be the D (5 bases). Germline assignment: CDR1 SEHNR and CDR2 FQNEAQ (reference sequence). V was shortened by 5 bases and J by 4 bases, with 11 bases between the two germline ends. The CDR3 totals 13 residues.

The J gene is TRBJ2-1, the V gene TRBV12-3 or TRBV12-4, with D possibly TRBD2 on 7 matching bases. This CDR3 has 17 residues. V shed 2 bases and J shed 3 bases, with 17 bases lying between them. The CDR3 loop is CASSLSRGGNYYNEQFF. Here the CDR3 DNA reads TGTGCCAGCAGTTTATCTAGGGGGGGCAACTACTACAATGAGCAGTTCTTC.